Below are 25 T cell receptor beta chains sequenced from a single sample in a study of T-cell reconstitution after alpha-beta-depleted transplantation in children. For TCRbeta, the library was prepared with unique molecular identifiers. Using its own MiXCR run on the PCR reads, TCRdb lists one record per CDR3 protein. The data show fewer than 200,000 distinct CDR3 sequences, less than 8% seen once. This specimen was PBMCs from the stem cell graft donor, taken from the stem cell graft. The receptor source for this set is a human donor who donated a stem cell graft to a child with Wiskott-Aldrich syndrome.

This clonotype was recorded many times. The J gene is TRBJ2-5, the V gene TRBV20-1, with 15 bases lining up with TRBD2. The CDR3 spans 18 residues. CDR1 is DFQATT, CDR2 SNEGSKA, per germline (reference sequence). With V trimmed by 3 bases and J by 5 bases, 13 bases remained unmatched. The CDR3 DNA reads as TGCAGTGCTAGCCCCGGGACTAGCGGGGGGACCATAAGCGAGACCCAGTACTTC. This encodes CSASPGTSGGTISETQYF.

V gene TRBV18 combines with J gene TRBJ2-7; D ambiguous. CDR1 is KGHSH and CDR2 is LQKENI in the germline V gene. CDR3 length equals 14 residues. V gave up 2 bases and J gave up 3 bases, with 11 bases separating them. DNA of the CDR3: TGTGCCAGCTCACCAAGGGATGTCTACTACGAGCAGTACTTC. Translating it yields CASSPRDVYYEQYF.

This clonotype was counted ten times or more. This chain uses TRBV12-3 or TRBV12-4 with TRBJ2-2; D is possibly TRBD2 (5 bases). CDR3 length: 14 residues. Trimming cost V 3 bases and J 4 bases, with 9 bases left between them. The CDR3 is CASSLRELTGELFF. The DNA of the CDR3 is TGTGCCAGCAGTTTGAGGGAACTCACCGGGGAGCTGTTTTTT.

This clonotype was seen at least ten times. The V gene is TRBV6-5, the J gene TRBJ1-1; D is ambiguous. This CDR3 has 13 residues. The germline V and J ends were trimmed by 7 bases and 10 bases, with 19 bases remaining between them. Germline CDR1 MNHEY, CDR2 SVGAGI. The DNA for the CDR3 is TGTGCCAGCAAGAGCTTAGGCCTTAGGGCAGCTTTCTTT. This translates into CASKSLGLRAAFF.

This clonotype was observed at least ten times. DNA for the CDR3: TGCAGCGTTGAAGAGGGGGACAGACCAGACTACGAGCAGTACTTC. The encoded protein is CSVEEGDRPDYEQYF. The genes are TRBV29-1 and TRBJ2-7; TRBD1 agrees at 7 bases. There are 15 residues in the CDR3. Germline V gives CDR1 SQVTM, CDR2 ANQGSEA. The junction had 8 bases not matched to a gene; V was cut back by 0 bases and J by 3 bases.

This clonotype was seen ten or more times. CDR3 DNA sequence: TGTGCCAGCAGTTTAATGGCGGGGACCGGGGAGCTGTTTTTT. This encodes CASSLMAGTGELFF. V is TRBV12-3 or TRBV12-4 and J is TRBJ2-2, with TRBD2 as a possible D gene (6 bases). V shed 2 bases and J shed 5 bases, with 9 bases lying between them. The CDR3 covers 14 residues.

Many counts were recorded for this clonotype. The V call is TRBV10-2, the J call TRBJ2-3; 7 bases map to TRBD1. Germline loops: CDR1 WSHSY, CDR2 SAAADI. V was clipped by 2 bases and J by 1 base; unmatched bases: 0. This CDR3 region has 14 residues. This CDR3 reads CASSERGRTDTQYF. The CDR3 coding sequence is TGCGCCAGCAGTGAGAGGGGGCGCACAGATACGCAGTATTTT.

The table lists this clonotype with many counts. The V gene is TRBV9, the J gene TRBJ2-5; tentatively, D is TRBD2 (6 bases). V shed 4 bases and J shed 2 bases, with 9 bases lying between them. Germline V gene lookup returns CDR1 SGDLS and CDR2 YYNGEE. This CDR3 comprises 13 residues. This chain's CDR3 is CASSSGLQETQYF. The DNA for the CDR3 is TGTGCCAGCAGCTCGGGACTTCAAGAGACCCAGTACTTC.

This clonotype was detected ten times or more. The chain uses TRBV6-4 and TRBJ2-3; perhaps TRBD2 as D (7 bases). Per the germline V gene, CDR1 is MRHNA and CDR2 is SNTAGT. The germline V and J ends were trimmed by 5 bases and 2 bases, with 11 bases remaining between them. CDR3 size: 14 residues. The CDR3 DNA reads as TGTGCCAGCAGTCAGGGGACTACCACAGATACGCAGTATTTT. Protein product: CASSQGTTTDTQYF.

This rearrangement joins TRBV4-2 to TRBJ2-1; D gene unclear. The CDR3 has 17 residues. Trimming left V 10 bases short and J 0 bases short, with 22 bases between. Germline V gives CDR1 LGHNA, CDR2 YNFKEQ. The CDR3 loop reads CAIGSGPVPSSYNEQFF. CDR3 sequence (DNA): TGTGCCATCGGCTCCGGGCCGGTCCCGAGCTCCTACAATGAGCAGTTCTTC.

Only a few counts were recorded for this clonotype. The V call is TRBV12-3 or TRBV12-4, the J call TRBJ2-1; TRBD1 matches 8 bases. With 11 bases clipped from V and 0 bases from J, the junction kept 21 bases outside the gene matches. CDR3 length: 19 residues. The CDR3 coding sequence is TGTGCCTGCTGTCCCCAGGCAGGGGGCAAAATCGGCTCCTACAATGAGCAGTTCTTC. As protein: CACCPQAGGKIGSYNEQFF.

This clonotype was counted at least ten times. V gene TRBV20-1 combines with J gene TRBJ2-3; D might be TRBD1 (7 bases). Germline loops: CDR1 DFQATT, CDR2 SNEGSKA (reference sequence). The CDR3 runs to 14 residues. The CDR3 loop reads CVMEGQYSTDTQYF. CDR3 DNA sequence: TGCGTGATGGAGGGACAGTATAGCACAGATACGCAGTATTTT.

This clonotype has at least ten counts. The chain employs TRBV29-1 and TRBJ2-1, with 10 bases fitting TRBD2. Germline CDR1 is SQVTM and CDR2 is ANQGSEA. The V and J ends lost 6 bases and 9 bases, in that order; junction bases with no gene match: 11. The CDR3 consists of 14 residues. This CDR3 is CSVPFRSGRGEQFF. CDR3 nucleotides: TGCAGCGTCCCTTTCCGCAGCGGGAGGGGTGAGCAGTTCTTC.

This clonotype was counted ten times or more. The CDR3 sequence is CSVGGLALEQFF. Here the CDR3 DNA reads TGCAGCGTGGGGGGACTAGCGCTTGAGCAGTTCTTC. The V call is TRBV29-1, the J call TRBJ2-1, with 10 bases fitting TRBD2. The germline V gene has CDR1 SQVTM and CDR2 ANQGSEA. The CDR3 length is 12 residues. V dropped 6 bases and J dropped 9; count of bases not matched to a gene: 5.

This clonotype was detected many times. The chain is built from TRBV12-3 or TRBV12-4 and TRBJ2-7; 12 positions match TRBD1. This CDR3 is built from 15 residues. V shed 4 bases, J shed 5 bases, and the junction held 6 bases outside the gene matches. CDR3 DNA sequence: TGTGCCAGCAGTTCGAGGGGACAGGGGGCGGACGAGCAGTACTTC. Amino acid sequence: CASSSRGQGADEQYF.

In its sample, this clonotype was seen many times. The chain combines TRBV12-3 or TRBV12-4 with TRBJ1-4; 10 bases are a match to TRBD1. This CDR3 region has 16 residues. The ends lost 5 bases at V and 6 bases at J; junction bases unmatched: 9. The DNA for the CDR3 is TGTGCCAGCAGTCCGAGCCGTGGGACAGGGGATGAAAAACTGTTTTTT. Protein: CASSPSRGTGDEKLFF.

This clonotype was picked up many times. The V gene is TRBV6-5, the J gene TRBJ1-1; D is ambiguous. CDR3 length: 15 residues. V lost 0 bases to trimming and J lost 0 bases, with 8 bases between them. The germline gives CDR1 MNHEY, CDR2 SVGAGI. CDR3 coding DNA: TGTGCCAGCAGTTACTCGTTATCAGTGAACACTGAAGCTTTCTTT. It is translated as CASSYSLSVNTEAFF.

Ten or more counts support this clonotype. The chain joins TRBV12-3 or TRBV12-4 to TRBJ2-7; no clear D. V gave up 2 bases and J gave up 1 base, with 3 bases separating them. The CDR3 sequence is 12 residues long. The CDR3 here is CASSLMSYEQYF. DNA for the CDR3: TGTGCCAGCAGTTTAATGTCCTACGAGCAGTACTTC.

This clonotype came up many times. This chain uses TRBV12-3 or TRBV12-4 with TRBJ1-4; the match to TRBD1 covers 7 bases. CDR3 length equals 14 residues. Unmatched junction bases numbered 8, after V lost 5 bases and J lost 8 bases. The CDR3 nucleotides read TGTGCCAGCAGTCTAGAGGGGGCAGGGGAAAAACTGTTTTTT. Protein: CASSLEGAGEKLFF.

This clonotype was observed many times. This chain joins TRBV12-3 or TRBV12-4 and TRBJ2-5; D assignment may be TRBD1 or TRBD2 (5 bases each). The CDR3 has 14 residues. V was pared by 5 bases and J by 8 bases, with 18 bases between. The DNA for the CDR3 is TGTGCCAGCAGTGCCCGGGTGGGGGATGAAACCCAGTACTTC. It encodes CASSARVGDETQYF.

This clonotype appeared many times. The CDR3 region has the DNA TGTGCCAGCAGCTTTTACACAGTTAACTATGGCTACACCTTC. It yields the protein CASSFYTVNYGYTF. The chain combines TRBV5-6 with TRBJ1-2, with unresolved D. The CDR3 length is 14 residues. Trimming pared 2 bases from V and 1 base from J, leaving 9 bases between. From germline, CDR1 is SGHDT and CDR2 YYEEEE.

This clonotype was picked up many times. The chain combines TRBV12-3 or TRBV12-4 with TRBJ1-1; maybe TRBD1 (6 bases). With 5 bases removed from V and 6 bases from J, the gap between germline ends came to 16 bases. The CDR3 is 14 amino acids. CDR3 DNA: TGTGCCAGCAGTCCCCACCGGGGGGCGGCTGAAGCTTTCTTT. It specifies CASSPHRGAAEAFF.

This clonotype was seen at least ten times. This chain connects TRBV11-2 to TRBJ2-7; 11 bases are shared with TRBD2. CDR3 length equals 16 residues. V gave up 4 bases and J gave up 5 bases; unmatched junction bases: 10. The germline gives CDR1 SGHAT, CDR2 FQNNGV. CDR3 region: CASSSPLAGGPNEQYF. CDR3 in DNA: TGTGCCAGCAGCTCACCCCTAGCGGGAGGTCCAAACGAGCAGTACTTC. Combining the CDR3 with reference TRBV11-2 and TRBJ2-7 gives the whole variable domain EAGVAQSPRYKIIEKRQSVAFWCNPISGHATLYWYQQILGQGPKLLIQFQNNGVVDDSQLPKDRFSAERLKGVDSTLKIQPAKLEDSAVYLCASSSPLAGGPNEQYFGPGTRLTVT.

The chain carries TRBV9 and TRBJ2-1; TRBD2 might be the D (6 bases). The CDR3 length is 14 residues. Germline CDR1 is SGDLS and CDR2 is YYNGEE. With 2 bases removed from V and 3 bases from J, the gap between germline ends came to 9 bases. The CDR3 nucleotides read TGTGCCAGCAGCGTGGTAGCGGTCTACAATGAGCAGTTCTTC. It specifies CASSVVAVYNEQFF.

In this sample, this clonotype turned up many times. The V and J genes are TRBV5-4 and TRBJ2-1; a possible D gene is TRBD2 (6 bases). Germline V CDR1 and CDR2: SGHNT, YYREEE (reference sequence). V lost 2 bases and J 10 bases, leaving 10 bases between the germline ends. The CDR3 is made up of 12 amino acids. The CDR3 nucleotides are TGTGCCAGCAGCTTTGGACGGGGGGAGCAGTTCTTC. Translated: CASSFGRGEQFF. Complete variable domain (other parts from reference TRBV5-4 and TRBJ2-1): ETGVTQSPTHLIKTRGQQVTLRCSSQSGHNTVSWYQQALGQGPQFIFQYYREEENGRGNFPPRFSGLQFPNYSSELNVNALELDDSALYLCASSFGRGEQFFGPGTRLTVL.